The next 2 T cell receptor beta chains were all read from a single sample in a study of shared clonotypes between healthy human individuals. Assay: immunoSEQ multiplex PCR; the TCRdb copy retains only in-frame clones and omits some. The sample yields over a million clones, about 96% seen once. Sequenced material: naive CD4+ T cells sorted from blood. Subset: CD45RA+ positively selected. Receptor source: a young man in good health.

As regards this clone: Other DNA sequences in the same sample also yield this CDR3. J is TRBJ2-7 and V is TRBV7-9, with D unclear. CDR1 and CDR2 from the germline V gene are SEHNR and FQNEAQ (reference sequence). CDR3 size: 11 residues. V lost 4 bases and J lost 4, with 5 bases in between. The CDR3 region has the DNA TGTGCCAGCAGCTCCCTTTACGAGCAGTACTTC. As protein: CASSSLYEQYF.

This chain links TRBV5-8 with TRBJ2-2; 14 bases line up with TRBD2. Trimming cost V 1 base and J 6 bases; bases outside gene matches: 8. The CDR3 is made up of 18 amino acids. Germline V gives CDR1 SGHTS, CDR2 YDEGEE. CDR3 loop: CASSLMGTSGSFSGELFF. CDR3 nucleotides: TGTGCCAGCAGCTTGATGGGGACTAGCGGGAGTTTTTCCGGGGAGCTGTTTTTT.